Sequencing of this T cell receptor beta chain was carried out in a study of identical twins' blood T cells. Both ends of each TCR cDNA library bore sample-specific barcodes. As originally analysed: Per-library CDR3 reads ranged 2.2 to 3.6 million; clonotypes, ~85,000 to ~500,000. From the 5' RACE reads, TCRdb called clonotypes with MiXCR, one entry per CDR3 protein. The V and J calls come from TCRdb's annotation, not from the publication. Counted here are roughly 340,000 distinct CDR3 sequences, under 30% occurring once; the ten biggest clones make up 6.1%. The CDR3 totals 12 residues. Germline V gives CDR1 ENHRY, CDR2 SYGVKD. Trimming left V 0 bases short and J 10 bases short, with 10 bases between. In its sample, this clonotype was seen many times.

The chain employs TRBV10-3 and TRBJ2-7; D remains ambiguous. This clonotype originated in a woman aged 18 to 55 in good health. The material sequenced was PBMCs. The CDR3 coding sequence is TGTGCCATCAGTGAGTCAGACCACCATCAGTACTTC. Translation: CAISESDHHQYF.